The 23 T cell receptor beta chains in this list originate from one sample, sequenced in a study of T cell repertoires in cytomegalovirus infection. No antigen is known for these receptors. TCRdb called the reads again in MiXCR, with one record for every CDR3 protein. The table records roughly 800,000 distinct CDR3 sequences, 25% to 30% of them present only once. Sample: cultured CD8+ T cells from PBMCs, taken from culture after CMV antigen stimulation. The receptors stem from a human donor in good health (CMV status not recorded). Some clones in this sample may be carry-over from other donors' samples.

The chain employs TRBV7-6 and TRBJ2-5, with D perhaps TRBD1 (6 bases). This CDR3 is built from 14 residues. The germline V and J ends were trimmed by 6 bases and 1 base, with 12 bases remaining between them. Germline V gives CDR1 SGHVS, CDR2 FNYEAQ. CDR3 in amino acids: CASRGAVGQETQYF. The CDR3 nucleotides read TGTGCCAGCAGGGGGGCAGTGGGCCAAGAGACCCAGTACTTC.

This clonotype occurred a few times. In nucleotides, the CDR3 is TGCGCCAGCAGCCCCCGCAGCCGGGGCTCTGGAAACACCATATATTTT. It codes for CASSPRSRGSGNTIYF. The chain recombines TRBV5-1 with TRBJ1-3; no reliable D call. The germline V and J ends were trimmed by 4 bases and 0 bases, with 14 bases remaining between them. The CDR3 spans 16 residues. The germline CDR1 and CDR2 sequences are SGHRS and YFSETQ.

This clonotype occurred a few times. CDR3 sequence reads: CASSRQGSDEKLFF. The CDR3, as DNA: TGTGCCAGCTCACGGCAAGGGAGCGATGAAAAACTGTTTTTT. The chain is built from TRBV18 and TRBJ1-4, with no clear D. From germline, CDR1 is KGHSH and CDR2 LQKENI. Trimming removed 4 bases from V and 6 bases from J, with 12 bases in between. The CDR3 consists of 14 residues. Full variable domain (missing parts from reference TRBV18 and TRBJ1-4): NAGVMQNPRHLVRRRGQEARLRCSPMKGHSHVYWYRQLPEEGLKFMVYLQKENIIDESGMPKERFSAEFPKEGPSILRIQQVVRGDSAAYFCASSRQGSDEKLFFGSGTQLSVL.

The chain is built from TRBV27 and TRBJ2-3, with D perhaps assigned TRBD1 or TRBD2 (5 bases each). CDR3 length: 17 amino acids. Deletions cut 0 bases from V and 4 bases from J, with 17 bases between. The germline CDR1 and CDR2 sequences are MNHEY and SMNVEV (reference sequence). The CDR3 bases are TGTGCCAGCAGTTTATCCTCGTCAGGGAGAGTAGCAGATACGCAGTATTTT. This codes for CASSLSSSGRVADTQYF.

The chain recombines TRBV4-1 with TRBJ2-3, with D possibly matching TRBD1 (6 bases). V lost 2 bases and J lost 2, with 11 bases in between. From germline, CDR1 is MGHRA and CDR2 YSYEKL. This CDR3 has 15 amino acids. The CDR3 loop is CASSQTGRVTDTQYF. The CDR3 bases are TGCGCCAGCAGCCAAACAGGGAGAGTCACAGATACGCAGTATTTT.

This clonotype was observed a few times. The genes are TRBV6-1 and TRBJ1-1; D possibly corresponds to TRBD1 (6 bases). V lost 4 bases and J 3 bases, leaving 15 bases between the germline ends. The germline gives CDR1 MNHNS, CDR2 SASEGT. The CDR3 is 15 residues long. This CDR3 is CASSVTRGWYTEAFF. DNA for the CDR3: TGTGCCAGCAGTGTCACCAGGGGTTGGTACACTGAAGCTTTCTTT.

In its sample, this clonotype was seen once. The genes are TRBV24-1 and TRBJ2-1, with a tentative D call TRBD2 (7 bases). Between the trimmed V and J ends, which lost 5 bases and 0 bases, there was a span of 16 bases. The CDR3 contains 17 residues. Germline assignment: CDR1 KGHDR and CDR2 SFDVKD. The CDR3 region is CATSAGLADSSYNEQFF. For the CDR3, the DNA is TGTGCCACCAGTGCTGGGCTAGCGGACAGCTCCTACAATGAGCAGTTCTTC.

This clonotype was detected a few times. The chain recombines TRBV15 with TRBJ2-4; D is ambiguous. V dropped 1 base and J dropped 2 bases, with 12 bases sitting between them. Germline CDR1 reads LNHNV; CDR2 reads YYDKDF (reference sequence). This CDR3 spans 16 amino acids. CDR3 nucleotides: TGTGCCACCAGCAGAGCCACCGCTAGTCCCAAAAACATTCAGTACTTC. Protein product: CATSRATASPKNIQYF.

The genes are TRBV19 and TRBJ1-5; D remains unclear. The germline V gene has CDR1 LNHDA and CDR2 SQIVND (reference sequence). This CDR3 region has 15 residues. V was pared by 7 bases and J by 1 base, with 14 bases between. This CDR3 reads CASIPPMGSNQPQHF. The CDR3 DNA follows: TGTGCCAGTATTCCCCCCATGGGGAGCAATCAGCCCCAGCATTTT. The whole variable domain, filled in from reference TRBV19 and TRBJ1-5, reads DGGITQSPKYLFRKEGQNVTLSCEQNLNHDAMYWYRQDPGQGLRLIYYSQIVNDFQKGDIAEGYSVSREKKESFPLTVTSAQKNPTAFYLCASIPPMGSNQPQHFGDGTRLSIL.

In nucleotides, the CDR3 is TGTGCCAGCAGCGCTTGGACAGAGAACACTGAAGCTTTCTTT. Encoded protein: CASSAWTENTEAFF. The rearrangement uses TRBV7-8 and TRBJ1-1, with D maybe TRBD1 (6 bases). CDR1 SGHVS and CDR2 FQNEAQ come from the germline V gene. The CDR3 is 14 amino acids. The V end lost 5 bases, the J end lost 1 base, and 11 bases lay between the germline ends.

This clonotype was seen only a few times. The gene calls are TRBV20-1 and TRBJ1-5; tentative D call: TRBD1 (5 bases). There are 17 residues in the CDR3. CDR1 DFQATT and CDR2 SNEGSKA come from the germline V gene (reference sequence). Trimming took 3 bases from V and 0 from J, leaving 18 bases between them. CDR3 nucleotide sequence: TGCAGTGCTAGGGGCAGGGCCGGTGAGTATAGCAATCAGCCCCAGCATTTT. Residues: CSARGRAGEYSNQPQHF.

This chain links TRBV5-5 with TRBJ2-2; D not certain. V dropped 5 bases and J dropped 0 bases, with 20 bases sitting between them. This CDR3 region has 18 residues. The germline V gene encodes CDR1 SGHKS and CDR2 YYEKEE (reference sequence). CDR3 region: CASRLGQALRTNTGELFF. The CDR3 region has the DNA TGTGCCAGCAGGCTGGGCCAGGCCTTACGTACGAACACCGGGGAGCTGTTTTTT.

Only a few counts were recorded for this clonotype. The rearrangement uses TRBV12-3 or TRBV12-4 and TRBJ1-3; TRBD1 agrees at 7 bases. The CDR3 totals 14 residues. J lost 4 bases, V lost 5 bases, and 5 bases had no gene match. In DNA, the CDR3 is TGTGCCAGCAGTACGACAGGGTTCGGAAACACCATATATTTT. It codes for CASSTTGFGNTIYF.

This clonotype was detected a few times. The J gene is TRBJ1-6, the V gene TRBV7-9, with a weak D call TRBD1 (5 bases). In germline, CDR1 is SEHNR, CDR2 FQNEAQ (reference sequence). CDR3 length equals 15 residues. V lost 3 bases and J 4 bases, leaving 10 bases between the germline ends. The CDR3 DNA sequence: TGTGCCAGCAGCTTGGTTTCAGGGTATAATTCACCCCTCCACTTT. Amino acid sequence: CASSLVSGYNSPLHF.

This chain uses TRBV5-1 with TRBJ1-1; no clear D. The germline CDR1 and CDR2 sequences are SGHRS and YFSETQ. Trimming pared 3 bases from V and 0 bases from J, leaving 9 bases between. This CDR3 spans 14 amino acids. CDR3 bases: TGCGCCAGCAGCTCGACGGTGATGAACACTGAAGCTTTCTTT. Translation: CASSSTVMNTEAFF.

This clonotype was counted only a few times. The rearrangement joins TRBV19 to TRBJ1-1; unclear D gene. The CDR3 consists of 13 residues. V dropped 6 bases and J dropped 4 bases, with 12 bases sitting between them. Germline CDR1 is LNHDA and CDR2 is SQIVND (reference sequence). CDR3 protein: CASRPDVTTEAFF. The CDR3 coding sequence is TGTGCCAGTAGACCCGACGTGACCACTGAAGCTTTCTTT.

CDR3 bases: TGCAGTGCTAGCGGGAGGCTTTGGGCAGTGGCACTGAACACTGAAGCTTTCTTT. As protein: CSASGRLWAVALNTEAFF. The chain carries TRBV20-1 and TRBJ1-1; no definite D call. The CDR3 contains 18 residues. Germline values: CDR1 DFQATT, CDR2 SNEGSKA (reference sequence). V was clipped by 3 bases and J by 0 bases, with 23 bases between them.

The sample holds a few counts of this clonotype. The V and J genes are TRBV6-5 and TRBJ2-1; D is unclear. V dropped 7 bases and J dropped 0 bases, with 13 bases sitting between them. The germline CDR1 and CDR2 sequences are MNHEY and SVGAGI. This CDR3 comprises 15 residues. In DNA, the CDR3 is TGTGCCAGCAAACCTTACGGAAGCTCCTACAATGAGCAGTTCTTC. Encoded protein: CASKPYGSSYNEQFF.

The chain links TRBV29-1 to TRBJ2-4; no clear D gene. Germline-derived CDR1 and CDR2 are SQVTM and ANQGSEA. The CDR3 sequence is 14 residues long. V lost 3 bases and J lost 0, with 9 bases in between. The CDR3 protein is CSVETGVAKNIQYF. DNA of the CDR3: TGCAGCGTTGAGACGGGTGTAGCCAAAAACATTCAGTACTTC.

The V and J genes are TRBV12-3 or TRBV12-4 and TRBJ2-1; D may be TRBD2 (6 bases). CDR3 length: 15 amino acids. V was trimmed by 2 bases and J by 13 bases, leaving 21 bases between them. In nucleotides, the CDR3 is TGTGCCAGCAGTTTATCTGTGGGCGGGGAGCATATTCAGTTCTTC. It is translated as CASSLSVGGEHIQFF.

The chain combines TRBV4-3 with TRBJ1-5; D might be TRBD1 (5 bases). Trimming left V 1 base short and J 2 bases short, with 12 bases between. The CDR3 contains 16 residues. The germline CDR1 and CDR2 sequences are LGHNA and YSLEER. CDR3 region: CASSQARVDGNQPQHF. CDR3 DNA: TGCGCCAGCAGCCAAGCCAGGGTAGATGGCAATCAGCCCCAGCATTTT.

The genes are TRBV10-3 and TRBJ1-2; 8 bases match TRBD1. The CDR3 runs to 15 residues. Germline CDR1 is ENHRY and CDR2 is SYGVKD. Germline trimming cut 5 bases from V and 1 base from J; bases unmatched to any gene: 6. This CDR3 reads CAISSGQDRNYGYTF. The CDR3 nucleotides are TGTGCCATCAGTTCGGGACAGGATCGTAACTATGGCTACACCTTC.

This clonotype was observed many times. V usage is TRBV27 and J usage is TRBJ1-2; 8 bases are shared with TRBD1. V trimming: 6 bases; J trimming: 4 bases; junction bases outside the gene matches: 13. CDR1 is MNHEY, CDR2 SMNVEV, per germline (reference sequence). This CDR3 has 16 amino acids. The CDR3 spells CASSPTGVVHFYGYTF. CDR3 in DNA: TGTGCCAGCAGCCCGACAGGGGTAGTGCATTTCTATGGCTACACCTTC.